The next 8 T cell receptor beta chains were all read from a single sample in a study of blood T cell repertoires in COVID-19. Assay used: immunoSEQ multiplex PCR; TCRdb lists only in-frame clones, some missing. The sample carries about 140,000 clones, 75% to 90% recorded once. Input material: peripheral blood. These TCRs come from a woman over 75 with acute or convalescent COVID-19.

The chain links TRBV9 to TRBJ2-3, with TRBD2 identical over 8 bases. V lost 3 bases and J lost 2; bases outside the gene matches: 5. The CDR3 extends over 15 amino acids. Germline values: CDR1 SGDLS, CDR2 YYNGEE. DNA of the CDR3: TGTGCCAGCAGCGCCCCCGGGGGGGTCACAGATACGCAGTATTTT. Translating it yields CASSAPGGVTDTQYF.

V is TRBV4-2 and J is TRBJ1-4; TRBD1 aligns across 7 bases. The CDR3 loop spans 14 amino acids. Germline CDR1 LGHNA, CDR2 YNFKEQ. Losses at the gene ends were 5 bases for V and 4 bases for J; bases not matched to a gene: 4. The CDR3 loop is CASSSGTVNEKLFF. In DNA, the CDR3 is TGTGCCAGCAGCTCCGGGACAGTTAATGAAAAACTGTTTTTT.

This clone was seen only once. V and J are TRBV11-2 and TRBJ2-1, with 13 bases matching TRBD2. The CDR3 is 19 amino acids. V was pared by 2 bases and J by 0 bases, with 7 bases of the junction left unmatched. The germline V gene has CDR1 SGHAT and CDR2 FQNNGV. The CDR3 coding sequence is TGTGCCAGCAGCTTAAGGACTAGCGGGGGTTTTAGCTCCTACAATGAGCAGTTCTTC. Translated: CASSLRTSGGFSSYNEQFF.

The gene calls are TRBV25-1 and TRBJ1-3; D is unresolved. The germline gives CDR1 MGHDK, CDR2 SYGVNS. The V gene lost 3 bases and the J gene lost 0 bases, with 9 bases spanning the gap. CDR3 length equals 15 residues. Written as DNA, the CDR3 is TGTGCCAGCAGTGATGAGGGATACTCTGGAAACACCATATATTTT. It specifies CASSDEGYSGNTIYF.

This chain connects TRBV4-3 to TRBJ2-1; no clear D gene. Trimming shortened V by 3 bases and J by 3 bases, and 12 bases separated the two germline ends. From germline, CDR1 is LGHNA and CDR2 YSLEER. This CDR3 has 15 residues. The CDR3 bases are TGCGCCAGCAGCCAGGCTAGGCCCATCTACAATGAGCAGTTCTTC. Translation: CASSQARPIYNEQFF.

There are many counts of this clone. CDR3 sequence reads: CASTGQGGNYGYTF. CDR3 DNA sequence: TGCGCCAGCACAGGACAGGGGGGTAACTATGGCTACACCTTC. The V call is TRBV5-1, the J call TRBJ1-2; 10 nucleotides agree with TRBD1. CDR1 SGHRS and CDR2 YFSETQ come from the germline V gene. The CDR3 loop spans 14 amino acids. V shed 6 bases, J shed 1 base, and the junction held 3 bases outside the gene matches. The entire variable domain, with the rest obtained from reference TRBV5-1 and TRBJ1-2, is as follows: KAGVTQTPRYLIKTRGQQVTLSCSPISGHRSVSWYQQTPGQGLQFLFEYFSETQRNKGNFPGRFSGRQFSNSRSEMNVSTLELGDSALYLCASTGQGGNYGYTFGSGTRLTVV.

The chain recombines TRBV19 with TRBJ2-6; 7 positions agree with TRBD1. The CDR3 runs to 14 residues. Per germline, CDR1 LNHDA and CDR2 SQIVND (reference sequence). V shed 7 bases and J 4 bases; nucleotides not matched to a gene: 4. CDR3 in amino acids: CASTGGRGANVLTF. As DNA, the CDR3 is TGTGCCAGTACAGGGGGTAGGGGGGCCAACGTCCTGACTTTC. The variable domain in full, with the rest retrieved from reference TRBV19 and TRBJ2-6, is DGGITQSPKYLFRKEGQNVTLSCEQNLNHDAMYWYRQDPGQGLRLIYYSQIVNDFQKGDIAEGYSVSREKKESFPLTVTSAQKNPTAFYLCASTGGRGANVLTFGAGSRLTVL.

Here the CDR3 DNA reads TGTGCCAGCAGCAGAGGGGGCTATGGCTACACCTTC. Its protein is CASSRGGYGYTF. The chain employs TRBV12-3 or TRBV12-4 and TRBJ1-2, with a possible D match to TRBD1 (6 bases). Trimming left V 6 bases short and J 4 bases short, with 9 bases between. CDR3 length: 12 amino acids.